The next 9 T cell receptor beta chains were all read from a single sample in a study of vaccination effects on CD4 cells after COVID-19. Cells that had been cultured for 10 days were the source of isolated CD4+ T cells. Their cognate antigens are unknown. Libraries were prepared by immunoSEQ multiplex PCR; TCRdb keeps only in-frame clonotypes and omits some of them. The sample carries about 38,000 clones, 82% recorded once. The sequenced sample was CD4+ T cells from PBMCs cultured without peptide, obtained before COVID-19 vaccination. The origin of the receptors is a human donor who received a COVID-19 vaccine.

The chain has TRBV4-1 and TRBJ1-2; D is possibly TRBD1 (5 bases). V was cut by 0 bases and J by 8 bases, with 19 bases left in between. The CDR3 has 16 residues. The V gene's germline CDR1 is MGHRA and CDR2 YSYEKL. Written as DNA, the CDR3 is TGCGCCAGCAGCCAAGATCCGTCAGGGTCTACACGCGGCTACACCTTC. It is translated as CASSQDPSGSTRGYTF.

This chain links TRBV19 with TRBJ2-1, with TRBD1 matching 8 bases. The CDR3 length is 15 residues. The V and J ends lost 3 bases and 2 bases, in that order; junction bases with no gene match: 3. Germline-derived CDR1 and CDR2 are LNHDA and SQIVND (reference sequence). The CDR3 here is CASSIGTGAYNEQFF. In DNA form, the CDR3 reads TGTGCCAGTAGTATCGGGACAGGAGCCTACAATGAGCAGTTCTTC.

The chain couples TRBV6-1 to TRBJ1-6; tentatively, D is TRBD1 (5 bases). V was clipped by 2 bases and J by 10 bases, with 9 bases between them. Germline lookup yields CDR1 MNHNS and CDR2 SASEGT. CDR3 size: 13 residues. CDR3 protein: CASSEFRVSPLHF. CDR3 nucleotides: TGTGCCAGCAGTGAATTCAGGGTCTCACCCCTCCACTTT.

The rearrangement uses TRBV5-4 and TRBJ1-2, with 7 nucleotides matching TRBD1. This CDR3 contains 15 residues. The trim removed 4 bases at V and 4 bases at J, leaving 10 bases unmatched. Germline V CDR1 and CDR2: SGHNT, YYREEE (reference sequence). The CDR3 region has the DNA TGTGCCAGCAGCCTCCCCGACAGGGCCCTCTATGGCTACACCTTC. Amino acids: CASSLPDRALYGYTF.

This chain links TRBV18 with TRBJ2-2; 7 bases are a match to TRBD1. The trim removed 1 base at V and 0 bases at J, leaving 2 bases unmatched. In germline, CDR1 is KGHSH, CDR2 LQKENI. This CDR3 has 16 residues. The CDR3 coding sequence is TGTGCCAGCTCACCACGGGACAGCGCGAACACCGGGGAGCTGTTTTTT. Protein: CASSPRDSANTGELFF.

This clone has only one observation. V gene TRBV28 combines with J gene TRBJ1-1; 7 bases are a match to TRBD1. Germline V CDR1 and CDR2: MDHEN, SYDVKM. The CDR3 contains 14 residues. The V and J ends lost 5 bases and 6 bases, in that order; junction bases with no gene match: 9. CDR3 sequence (DNA): TGTGCCAGCAGTCCAGGGGGACGCGGCGCTGAAGCTTTCTTT. It translates to CASSPGGRGAEAFF.

The rearrangement links TRBV4-1 to TRBJ1-3; 8 bases map to TRBD1. Per the germline V gene, CDR1 is MGHRA and CDR2 is YSYEKL. This CDR3 contains 16 residues. V lost 6 bases, J lost 8 bases, and 15 bases stayed unmatched. The CDR3: CASSPYSGTGLHTIYF. The CDR3 DNA follows: TGCGCCAGCAGTCCCTATTCCGGGACAGGTTTGCACACCATATATTTT.

The gene calls are TRBV5-6 and TRBJ1-3, with 7 bases that match TRBD1. This CDR3 has 14 amino acids. CDR1 and CDR2 from the germline V gene are SGHDT and YYEEEE. V dropped 6 bases and J dropped 6; count of bases not matched to a gene: 9. The CDR3 nucleotides are TGTGCCAGCACCCTGGGACAGTTTGCAAACACCATATATTTT. Protein product: CASTLGQFANTIYF.

This clone has just a few counts. This chain joins TRBV6-2 or TRBV6-3 and TRBJ1-3; 9 bases match TRBD1. The CDR3 contains 14 residues. V shed 4 bases and J 5 bases; nucleotides not matched to a gene: 3. Germline V gene sequence: CDR1 MNHEY, CDR2 SVGEGT. The CDR3 sequence: CASSSGQGRNTIYF. The CDR3 nucleotides are TGTGCCAGCAGTTCGGGACAGGGCAGAAACACCATATATTTT.